The text below deals with one TCR beta chain. No antigen is known for it. Germline loops: CDR1 MDHEN, CDR2 SYDVKM. The CDR3 is made up of 16 amino acids. The trim removed 4 bases at V and 4 bases at J, leaving 6 bases unmatched. TCR alpha and beta CDR3 regions were amplified from RNA using iRepertoire nested multiplex PCR. One-step reverse transcription and amplification started from around 100-400 ng of tissue mRNA or PBMC total RNA. TCRdb analysed the multiplex PCR reads with MiXCR anew, one entry per CDR3 protein. The data show 150,000 to 200,000 distinct CDR3 sequences, more than 35% seen once. These data come from a study of glioma-infiltrating T cells. Whole-study findings and limits: Tissue and blood shared very few CDR3 sequences. Non-neoplastic patients had below-expected tissue-blood divergence, while all gliomas exceeded expectation.

Sequencing was performed on glioma tissue, nonneoplastic brain tissue, or PBMCs (not recorded which). The chain combines TRBV28 with TRBJ2-1; 11 bases are shared with TRBD2. This sequence was found in a human donor with low-grade glioma or glioblastoma, undergoing nonglioma brain surgery, or in good health (not recorded which). CDR3 DNA sequence: TGTGCCAGCAGTTCTGCTAGCGGGGGGAGTTACAATGAGCAGTTCTTC. It specifies CASSSASGGSYNEQFF.